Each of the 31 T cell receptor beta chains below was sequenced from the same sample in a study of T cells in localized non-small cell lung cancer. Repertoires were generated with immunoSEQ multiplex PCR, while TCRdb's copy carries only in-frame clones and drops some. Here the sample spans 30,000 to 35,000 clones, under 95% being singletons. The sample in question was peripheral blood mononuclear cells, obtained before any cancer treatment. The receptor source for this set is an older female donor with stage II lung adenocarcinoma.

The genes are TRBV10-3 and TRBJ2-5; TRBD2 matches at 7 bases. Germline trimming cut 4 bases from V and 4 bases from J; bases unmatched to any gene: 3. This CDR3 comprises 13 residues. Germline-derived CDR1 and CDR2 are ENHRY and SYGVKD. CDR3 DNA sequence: TGTGCCATCAGTGGAGGACTAGGAGAGACCCAGTACTTC. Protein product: CAISGGLGETQYF.

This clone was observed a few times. The CDR3 DNA is TGTGCCAGCAGTCCACAGGTACTGAACACTGAAGCTTTCTTT. This encodes CASSPQVLNTEAFF. The chain recombines TRBV27 with TRBJ1-1; D might be TRBD1 (5 bases). Trimming took 5 bases from V and 0 from J, leaving 10 bases between them. This CDR3 has 14 amino acids. The germline V gene has CDR1 MNHEY and CDR2 SMNVEV (reference sequence).

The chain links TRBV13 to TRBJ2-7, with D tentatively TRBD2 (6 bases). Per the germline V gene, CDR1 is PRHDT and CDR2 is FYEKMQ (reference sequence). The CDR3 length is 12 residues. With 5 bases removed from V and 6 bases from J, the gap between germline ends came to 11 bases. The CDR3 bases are TGTGCCAGCAGCCGGGCGGGGCTCGAGCAGTACTTC. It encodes CASSRAGLEQYF.

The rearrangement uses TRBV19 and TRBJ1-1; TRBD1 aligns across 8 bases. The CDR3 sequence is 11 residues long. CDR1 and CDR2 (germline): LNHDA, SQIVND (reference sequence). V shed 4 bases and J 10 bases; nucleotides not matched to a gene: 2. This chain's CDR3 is CASSRQGRAFF. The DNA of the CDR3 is TGTGCCAGTAGTAGACAGGGGAGAGCTTTCTTT.

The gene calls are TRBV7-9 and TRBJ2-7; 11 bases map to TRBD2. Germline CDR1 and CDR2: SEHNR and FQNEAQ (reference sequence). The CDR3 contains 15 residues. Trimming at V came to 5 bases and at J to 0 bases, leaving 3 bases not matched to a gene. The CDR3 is CASSLSGGGSYEQYF. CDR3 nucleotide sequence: TGTGCCAGCAGCCTTAGCGGGGGGGGCTCCTACGAGCAGTACTTC.

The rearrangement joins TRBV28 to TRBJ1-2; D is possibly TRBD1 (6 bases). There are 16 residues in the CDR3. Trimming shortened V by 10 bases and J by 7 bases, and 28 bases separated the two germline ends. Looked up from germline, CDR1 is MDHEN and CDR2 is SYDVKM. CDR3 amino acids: CATPTGRGHGQGGYTF. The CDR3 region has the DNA TGTGCCACCCCGACCGGCAGGGGTCACGGTCAAGGTGGCTACACCTTC.

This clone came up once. The CDR3 region is CASSRGTGGVDEQYF. The CDR3 nucleotides are TGTGCCAGCAGTCGGGGGACGGGGGGTGTCGACGAGCAGTACTTC. This chain uses TRBV25-1 with TRBJ2-7; TRBD2 aligns across 7 bases. This CDR3 comprises 15 residues. CDR1 and CDR2 from the germline V gene are MGHDK and SYGVNS. V shed 5 bases and J 5 bases; nucleotides not matched to a gene: 12.

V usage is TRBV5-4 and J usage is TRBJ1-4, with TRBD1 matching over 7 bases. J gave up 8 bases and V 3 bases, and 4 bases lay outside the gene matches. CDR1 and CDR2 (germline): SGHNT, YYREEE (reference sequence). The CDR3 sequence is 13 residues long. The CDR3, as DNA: TGTGCCAGCAGCTATGACAGGGACGAAAAACTGTTTTTT. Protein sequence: CASSYDRDEKLFF.

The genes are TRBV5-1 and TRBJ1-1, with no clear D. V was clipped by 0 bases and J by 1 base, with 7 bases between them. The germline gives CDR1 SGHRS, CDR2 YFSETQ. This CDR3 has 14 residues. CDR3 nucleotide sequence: TGCGCCAGCAGCTTGGAATCGAGGAACACTGAAGCTTTCTTT. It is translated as CASSLESRNTEAFF.

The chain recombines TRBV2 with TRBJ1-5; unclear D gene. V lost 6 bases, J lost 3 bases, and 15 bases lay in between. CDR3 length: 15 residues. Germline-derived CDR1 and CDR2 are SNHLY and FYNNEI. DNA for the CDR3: TGTGCCAGCAGGGGTGGGCCATCGTCCAATCAGCCCCAGCATTTT. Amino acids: CASRGGPSSNQPQHF. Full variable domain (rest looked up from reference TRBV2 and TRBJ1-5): EPEVTQTPSHQVTQMGQEVILRCVPISNHLYFYWYRQILGQKVEFLVSFYNNEISEKSEIFDDQFSVERPDGSNFTLKIRSTKLEDSAMYFCASRGGPSSNQPQHFGDGTRLSIL.

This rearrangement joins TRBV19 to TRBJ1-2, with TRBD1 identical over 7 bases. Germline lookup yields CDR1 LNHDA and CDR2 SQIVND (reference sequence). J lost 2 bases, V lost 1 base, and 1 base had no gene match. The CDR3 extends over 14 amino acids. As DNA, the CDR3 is TGTGCCAGTAGTATAGGACAGGGAAACTATGGCTACACCTTC. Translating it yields CASSIGQGNYGYTF.

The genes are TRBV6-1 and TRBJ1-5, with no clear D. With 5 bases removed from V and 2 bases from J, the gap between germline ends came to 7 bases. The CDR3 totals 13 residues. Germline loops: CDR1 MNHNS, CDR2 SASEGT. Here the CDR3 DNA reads TGTGCCAGCAGTACCCAGGGCAATCAGCCCCAGCATTTT. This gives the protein CASSTQGNQPQHF.

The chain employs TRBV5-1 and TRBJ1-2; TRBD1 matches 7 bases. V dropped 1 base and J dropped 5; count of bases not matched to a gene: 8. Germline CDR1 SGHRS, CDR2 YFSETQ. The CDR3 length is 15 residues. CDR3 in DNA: TGCGCCAGCAGCTTGATGGACAGGATCAATTATGGCTACACCTTC. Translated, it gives CASSLMDRINYGYTF. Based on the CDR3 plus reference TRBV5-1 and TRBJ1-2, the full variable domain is KAGVTQTPRYLIKTRGQQVTLSCSPISGHRSVSWYQQTPGQGLQFLFEYFSETQRNKGNFPGRFSGRQFSNSRSEMNVSTLELGDSALYLCASSLMDRINYGYTFGSGTRLTVV.

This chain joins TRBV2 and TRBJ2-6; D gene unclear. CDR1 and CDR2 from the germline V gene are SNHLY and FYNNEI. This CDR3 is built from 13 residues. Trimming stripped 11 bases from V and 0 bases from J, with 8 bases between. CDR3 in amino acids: CAGSSSGANVLTF. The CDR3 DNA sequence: TGTGCCGGTTCCAGCTCTGGGGCCAACGTCCTGACTTTC.

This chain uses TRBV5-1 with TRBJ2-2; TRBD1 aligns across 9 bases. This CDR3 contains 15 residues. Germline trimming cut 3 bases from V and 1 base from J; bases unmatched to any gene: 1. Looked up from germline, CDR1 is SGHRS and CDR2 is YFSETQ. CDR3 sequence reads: CASSSDRGNTGELFF. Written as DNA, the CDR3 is TGCGCCAGCAGCTCGGACAGGGGGAACACCGGGGAGCTGTTTTTT.

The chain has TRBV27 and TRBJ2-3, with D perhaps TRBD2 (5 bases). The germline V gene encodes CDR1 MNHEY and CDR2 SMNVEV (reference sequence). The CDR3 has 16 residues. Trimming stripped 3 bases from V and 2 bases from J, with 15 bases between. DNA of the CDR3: TGTGCCAGCAGTTTTCGGGCCCCGCGGGTCACAGATACGCAGTATTTT. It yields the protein CASSFRAPRVTDTQYF.

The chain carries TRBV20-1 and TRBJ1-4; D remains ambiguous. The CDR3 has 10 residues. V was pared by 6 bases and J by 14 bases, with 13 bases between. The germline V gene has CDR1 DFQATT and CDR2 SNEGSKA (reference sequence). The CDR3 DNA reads TGCAGTGCGCTAGACGTGGGGCTGTTTTTT. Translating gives CSALDVGLFF.

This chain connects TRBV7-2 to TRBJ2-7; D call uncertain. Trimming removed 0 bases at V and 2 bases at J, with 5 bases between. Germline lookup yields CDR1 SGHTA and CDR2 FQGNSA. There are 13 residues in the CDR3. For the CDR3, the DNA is TGTGCCAGCAGCTTAGCGGAGACCTACGAGCAGTACTTC. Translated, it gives CASSLAETYEQYF.

The CDR3 region is CAWSEGETQYF. The CDR3 region has the DNA TGTGCCTGGAGTGAAGGGGAGACCCAGTACTTC. The chain has TRBV30 and TRBJ2-5; the D is unclear. The CDR3 extends over 11 amino acids. Trimming cost V 1 base and J 5 bases, with 5 bases left between them. CDR1 and CDR2 (germline): GTSNPN, SVGIG (reference sequence).

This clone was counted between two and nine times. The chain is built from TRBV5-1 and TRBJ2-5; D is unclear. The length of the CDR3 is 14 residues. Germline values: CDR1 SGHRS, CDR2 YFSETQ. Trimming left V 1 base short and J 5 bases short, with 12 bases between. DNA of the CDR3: TGCGCCAGCAGCTTGCACCGCCCCTGGGAGACCCAGTACTTC. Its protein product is CASSLHRPWETQYF.

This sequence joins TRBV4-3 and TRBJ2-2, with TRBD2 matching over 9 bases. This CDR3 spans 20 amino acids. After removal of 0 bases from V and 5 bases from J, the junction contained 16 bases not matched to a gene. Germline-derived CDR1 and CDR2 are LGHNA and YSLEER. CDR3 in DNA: TGCGCCAGCAGCCAAGATCGGGCGGGGGGGCGAAGGAGGAAGACCGGGGAGCTGTTTTTT. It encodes CASSQDRAGGRRRKTGELFF.

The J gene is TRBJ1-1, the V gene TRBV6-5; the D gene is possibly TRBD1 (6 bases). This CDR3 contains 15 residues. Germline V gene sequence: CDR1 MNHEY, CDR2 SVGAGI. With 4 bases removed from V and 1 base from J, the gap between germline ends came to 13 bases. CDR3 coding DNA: TGTGCCAGCAGTTTATTTGGGGGGCCGAACACTGAAGCTTTCTTT. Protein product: CASSLFGGPNTEAFF.

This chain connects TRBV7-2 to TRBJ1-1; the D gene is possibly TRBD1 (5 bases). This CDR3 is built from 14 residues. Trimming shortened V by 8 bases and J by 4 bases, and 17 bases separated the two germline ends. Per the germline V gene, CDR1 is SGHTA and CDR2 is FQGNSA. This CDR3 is CASYSSGGGTEAFF. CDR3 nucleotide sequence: TGTGCCAGCTACTCCTCGGGGGGGGGCACTGAAGCTTTCTTT.

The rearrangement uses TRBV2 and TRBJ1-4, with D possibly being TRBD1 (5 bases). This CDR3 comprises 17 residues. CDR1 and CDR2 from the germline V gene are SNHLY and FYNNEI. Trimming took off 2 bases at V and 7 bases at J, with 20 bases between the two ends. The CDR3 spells CASSELGALGLGEKLFF. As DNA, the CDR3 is TGTGCCAGCAGTGAACTTGGGGCCTTAGGGCTTGGTGAAAAACTGTTTTTT.

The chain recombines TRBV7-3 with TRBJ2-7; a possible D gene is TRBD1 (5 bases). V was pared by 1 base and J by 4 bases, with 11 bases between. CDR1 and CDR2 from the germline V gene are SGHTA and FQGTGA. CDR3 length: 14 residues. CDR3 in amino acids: CASSLRGLGYEQYF. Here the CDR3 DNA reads TGTGCCAGCAGCTTAAGGGGCCTCGGATACGAGCAGTACTTC.

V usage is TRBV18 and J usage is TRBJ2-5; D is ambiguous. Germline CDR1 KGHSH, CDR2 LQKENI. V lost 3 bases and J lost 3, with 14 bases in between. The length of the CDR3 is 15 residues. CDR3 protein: CASSPVRSVEETQYF. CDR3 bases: TGTGCCAGCTCACCTGTCCGAAGTGTCGAAGAGACCCAGTACTTC. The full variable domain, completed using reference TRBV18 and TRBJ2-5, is NAGVMQNPRHLVRRRGQEARLRCSPMKGHSHVYWYRQLPEEGLKFMVYLQKENIIDESGMPKERFSAEFPKEGPSILRIQQVVRGDSAAYFCASSPVRSVEETQYFGPGTRLLVL.

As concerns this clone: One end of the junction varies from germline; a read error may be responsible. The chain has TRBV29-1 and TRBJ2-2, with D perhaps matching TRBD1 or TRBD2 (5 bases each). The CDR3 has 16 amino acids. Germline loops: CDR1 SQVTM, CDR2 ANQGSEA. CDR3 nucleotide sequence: TGCAGCGTTTCGGGACGGATTGACGCGAACACCGAGGAGCTGTTTTTT. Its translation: CSVSGRIDANTEELFF.

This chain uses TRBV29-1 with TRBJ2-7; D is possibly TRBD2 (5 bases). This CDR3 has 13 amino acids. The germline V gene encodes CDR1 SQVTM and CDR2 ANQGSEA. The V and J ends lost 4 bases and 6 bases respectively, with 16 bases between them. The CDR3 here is CSVVGGREGEQYF. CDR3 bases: TGCAGCGTTGTAGGCGGGCGTGAAGGCGAGCAGTACTTC.

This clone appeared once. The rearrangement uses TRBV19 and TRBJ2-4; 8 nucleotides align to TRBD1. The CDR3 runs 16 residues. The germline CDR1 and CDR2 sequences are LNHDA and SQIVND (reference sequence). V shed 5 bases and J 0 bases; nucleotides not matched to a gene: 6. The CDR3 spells CASSDRGQLAKNIQYF. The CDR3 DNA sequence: TGTGCCAGTAGTGACAGGGGACAACTAGCCAAAAACATTCAGTACTTC.

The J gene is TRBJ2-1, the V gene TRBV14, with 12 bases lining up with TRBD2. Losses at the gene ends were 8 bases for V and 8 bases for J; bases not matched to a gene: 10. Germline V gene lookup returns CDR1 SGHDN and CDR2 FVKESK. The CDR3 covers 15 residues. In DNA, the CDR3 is TGTGCCAGCGGGAAGACTAGCGGGAGAATCCATGAGCAGTTCTTC. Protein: CASGKTSGRIHEQFF.

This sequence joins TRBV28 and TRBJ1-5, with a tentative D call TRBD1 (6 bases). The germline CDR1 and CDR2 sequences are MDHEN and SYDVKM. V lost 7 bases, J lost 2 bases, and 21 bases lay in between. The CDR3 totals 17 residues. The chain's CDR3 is CASTTLGAVGGNQPQHF. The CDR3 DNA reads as TGTGCCAGCACTACTTTGGGGGCCGTGGGCGGCAATCAGCCCCAGCATTTT.